This T cell receptor beta chain was recovered during a study of shared clonotypes between healthy human individuals. Clones were read by immunoSEQ multiplex PCR, and TCRdb kept only the in-frame ones, dropping some. The top ten clones hold around 1.1% of a sample with millions of clones, 85% to 95% of them seen once. CD45RO negativity and positive selection for CCR7 defined naive CD8 cells, a population that excluded terminally differentiated effector memory CD45RA+ cells. The CDR3 is 15 amino acids. V gave up 2 bases and J gave up 5 bases; unmatched junction bases: 6. Germline values: CDR1 MGHRA, CDR2 YSYEKL.

The V gene is TRBV4-1, the J gene TRBJ1-1, with 9 bases aligning to TRBD1. Sequences were obtained from naive CD8+ T cells sorted from blood. The sequence derives from a man between 18 and 35 years old in good health. The CDR3 region has the DNA TGCGCCAGCAGCCAACTGGGACAGGGAGAGACTGAAGCTTTCTTT. Translated, it gives CASSQLGQGETEAFF.